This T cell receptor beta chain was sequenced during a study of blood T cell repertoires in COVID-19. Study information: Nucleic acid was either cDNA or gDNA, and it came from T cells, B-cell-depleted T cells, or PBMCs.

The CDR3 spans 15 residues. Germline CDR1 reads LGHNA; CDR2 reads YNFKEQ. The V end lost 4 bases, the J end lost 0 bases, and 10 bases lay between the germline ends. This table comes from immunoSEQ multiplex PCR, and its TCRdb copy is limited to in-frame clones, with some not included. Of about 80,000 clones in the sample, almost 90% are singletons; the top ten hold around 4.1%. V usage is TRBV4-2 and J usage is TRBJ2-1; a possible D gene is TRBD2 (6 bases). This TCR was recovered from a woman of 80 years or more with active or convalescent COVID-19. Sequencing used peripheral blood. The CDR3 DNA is TGTGCCAGCAGCCTTAGCGGAATCTCCTACAATGAGCAGTTCTTC. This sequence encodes CASSLSGISYNEQFF.